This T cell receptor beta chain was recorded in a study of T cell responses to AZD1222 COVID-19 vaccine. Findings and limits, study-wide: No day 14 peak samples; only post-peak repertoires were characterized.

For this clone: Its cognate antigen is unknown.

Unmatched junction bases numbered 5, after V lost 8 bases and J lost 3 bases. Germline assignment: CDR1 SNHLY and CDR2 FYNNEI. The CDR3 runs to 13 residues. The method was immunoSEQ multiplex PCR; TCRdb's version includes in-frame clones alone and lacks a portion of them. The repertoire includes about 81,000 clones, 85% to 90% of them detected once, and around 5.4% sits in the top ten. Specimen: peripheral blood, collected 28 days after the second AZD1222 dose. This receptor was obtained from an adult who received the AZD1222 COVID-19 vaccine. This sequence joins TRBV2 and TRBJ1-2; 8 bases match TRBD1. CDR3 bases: TGTGCCAGCCAACAGGGGGTTTACTATGGCTACACCTTC. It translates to CASQQGVYYGYTF. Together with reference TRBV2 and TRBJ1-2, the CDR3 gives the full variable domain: EPEVTQTPSHQVTQMGQEVILRCVPISNHLYFYWYRQILGQKVEFLVSFYNNEISEKSEIFDDQFSVERPDGSNFTLKIRSTKLEDSAMYFCASQQGVYYGYTFGSGTRLTVV.